This TCR beta chain was captured by sequencing in a study of T cells in localized non-small cell lung cancer. Points from the study as a whole: Tumor trailed uninvolved adjacent lung in T cell clonality, which peaked there. The appearance of a median about 62 of the top 100 tumor clones was seen in adjacent lung.

With respect to this clone: Its cognate antigen is unknown.

Germline V CDR1 and CDR2: MNHEY, SMNVEV (reference sequence). This CDR3 contains 12 residues. V was trimmed by 3 bases and J by 8 bases, leaving 8 bases between them. Profiled with immunoSEQ multiplex PCR; TCRdb holds only in-frame clones, not every one. The table has around 5,400 clones, about 85% seen once. The sequencing used PBMCs, collected before any cancer treatment. The rearrangement joins TRBV27 to TRBJ2-1; TRBD2 might be the D (5 bases). The source is a woman aged 35 to 70 with stage II lung adenocarcinoma. CDR3 in DNA: TGTGCCAGCAGTTTGGCCGGGGATGAGCAGTTCTTC. Encoded protein: CASSLAGDEQFF.